This T cell receptor beta chain is drawn from a study of T-cell reconstitution after alpha-beta-depleted transplantation in children. Findings and limits, study-wide: Surviving recipient T cells and intrathymic progenitors accounted for some patients' high TCRbeta diversity at day 60. Alpha-beta T cells about two months after transplant reportedly derived from several hundred expanded graft clones.

Ten or more counts support this clonotype. Its antigen is still unknown. Preparation of the TCRbeta library was carried out with unique molecular identifiers. TCRdb ran MiXCR on the PCR reads and lists one entry per CDR3 protein. This table holds some 200,000 distinct CDR3 sequences, around 7.7% found once. Specimen: PBMCs, mostly from graft donor cells, collected 360 days after TCRalphabeta/CD19-depleted stem cell transplant. This TCR came from a male patient between 2 and 10 years old who had a stem cell transplant for acute myeloid leukemia, so the T cells may come from the graft donor.

The CDR3 nucleotides are TGTGCCAGCAGCCCCGGGACTAGTGGCGTAGATACGCAGTATTTT. Its translation: CASSPGTSGVDTQYF. This chain connects TRBV7-3 to TRBJ2-3; 8 bases agree with TRBD2. Germline V gene sequence: CDR1 SGHTA, CDR2 FQGTGA. With 5 bases clipped from V and 5 bases from J, the junction kept 9 bases outside the gene matches. The length of the CDR3 is 15 residues.